This TCR beta chain was profiled in a study of blood T cells in healthy people across ages. Findings and limits, study-wide: Using unsorted PBMCs precluded a conclusive naive versus antigen-experienced comparison. In long-lived donors, naive CD4+ cell counts and diversity exceeded those of aged donors.

PBMCs, at least 7 million per sample, were isolated. Alongside a J-beta primer mix, a sample-barcoded 5' primer served in a second PCR lasting about 7 to 11 cycles. Tagging of each cDNA molecule was performed by a template-switch adaptor with 12 random nucleotides. TCRdb reanalysed the 5' RACE reads using MiXCR and keeps one entry per CDR3 protein. Here the sample spans around 900,000 distinct CDR3 sequences, less than 35% being singletons. The CDR3 loop spans 13 amino acids. The germline CDR1 and CDR2 sequences are DFQATT and SNEGSKA (reference sequence). V was pared by 1 base and J by 7 bases, with 13 bases between. The sample holds many counts of this clonotype. Its antigen is still unknown.

Sequencing was carried out using blood. This receptor was obtained from a woman aged 80 or over in good health. The chain links TRBV20-1 to TRBJ1-2; a possible D gene is TRBD1 (5 bases). As DNA, the CDR3 is TGCAGTGCTAGAGGAACGTTAAGGGGTGGCTACACCTTC. This sequence encodes CSARGTLRGGYTF.